The 15 T cell receptor beta chains below all came from one sample that was sequenced in a study of shared clonotypes between healthy human individuals. CD45RO-negative CD8 cells positively selected for CCR7 made up the naive population, which excluded terminally differentiated effector memory CD45RA+ cells. The data were produced by immunoSEQ multiplex PCR, yet TCRdb's version contains in-frame clones alone and is incomplete. The table has approximately 1.9 million clones, approximately 92% seen once. Sequencing was carried out using naive CD8+ T cells from PBMCs. The receptors here all came from a man aged 18 to 30 in good health. Some clones in this sample may be carry-over from other donors' samples.

The J gene is TRBJ2-7, the V gene TRBV2; D is possibly TRBD1 (6 bases). This CDR3 is 14 amino acids long. V lost 7 bases to trimming and J lost 7 bases, with 20 bases between them. The germline V gene encodes CDR1 SNHLY and CDR2 FYNNEI. This chain's CDR3 is CASTRVPGVREQYF. DNA of the CDR3: TGTGCCAGCACGAGGGTTCCAGGGGTTAGGGAGCAGTACTTC. The full variable domain, with the rest looked up from reference TRBV2 and TRBJ2-7, is EPEVTQTPSHQVTQMGQEVILRCVPISNHLYFYWYRQILGQKVEFLVSFYNNEISEKSEIFDDQFSVERPDGSNFTLKIRSTKLEDSAMYFCASTRVPGVREQYFGPGTRLTVT.

The chain has TRBV15 and TRBJ2-2; D is unresolved. This CDR3 has 13 residues. Trimming took 7 bases from V and 0 from J, leaving 6 bases between them. The V gene's germline CDR1 is LNHNV and CDR2 YYDKDF (reference sequence). The CDR3 sequence is CATTEANTGELFF. CDR3 bases: TGTGCCACCACCGAGGCGAACACCGGGGAGCTGTTTTTT.

This chain uses TRBV4-1 with TRBJ2-1; D is undetermined. V was pared by 5 bases and J by 6 bases, with 14 bases between. This CDR3 is 14 amino acids long. From germline, CDR1 is MGHRA and CDR2 YSYEKL. This CDR3 reads CASSTGPTPNEQFF. In DNA form, the CDR3 reads TGCGCCAGCAGCACTGGGCCTACCCCCAATGAGCAGTTCTTC.

This chain links TRBV5-1 with TRBJ2-4; D unresolved. The CDR3 extends over 17 amino acids. V lost 4 bases to trimming and J lost 0 bases, with 17 bases between them. CDR1 is SGHRS and CDR2 is YFSETQ in the germline V gene. The CDR3 sequence: CASSPPRVGSAKNIQYF. DNA of the CDR3: TGCGCCAGCAGCCCCCCCCGAGTCGGGTCAGCCAAAAACATTCAGTACTTC.

This sequence joins TRBV2 and TRBJ2-7; D is unclear. Germline V gives CDR1 SNHLY, CDR2 FYNNEI. V lost 6 bases, J lost 0 bases, and 15 bases lay in between. This CDR3 region has 15 residues. The CDR3 coding sequence is TGTGCCAGCAGGGATCCCTGGGGTCCCTCCTACGAGCAGTACTTC. Translated, it gives CASRDPWGPSYEQYF.

The chain is built from TRBV4-3 and TRBJ1-2; 10 bases match TRBD1. V was pared by 0 bases and J by 3 bases, with 1 base of the junction left unmatched. The CDR3 runs to 15 residues. The V gene's germline CDR1 is LGHNA and CDR2 YSLEER. This chain's CDR3 is CASSQDGQGDYGYTF. The CDR3 coding sequence is TGCGCCAGCAGCCAAGACGGACAGGGGGACTATGGCTACACCTTC.

Points on this clone: Other DNA variants within this sample encode the same CDR3. The chain uses TRBV28 and TRBJ2-7; D gene uncertain. CDR3 size: 12 residues. The V and J ends lost 1 base and 4 bases respectively, with 5 bases between them. Germline loops: CDR1 MDHEN, CDR2 SYDVKM. The CDR3 region is CASSLYSYEQYF. The CDR3, as DNA: TGTGCCAGCAGTTTATACAGTTACGAGCAGTACTTC. The variable domain in full, completed from reference TRBV28 and TRBJ2-7, reads DVKVTQSSRYLVKRTGEKVFLECVQDMDHENMFWYRQDPGLGLRLIYFSYDVKMKEKGDIPEGYSVSREKKERFSLILESASTNQTSMYLCASSLYSYEQYFGPGTRLTVT.

The rearrangement uses TRBV13 and TRBJ2-3, with TRBD2 identical over 8 bases. This CDR3 contains 14 residues. CDR1 and CDR2 from the germline V gene are PRHDT and FYEKMQ (reference sequence). Trimming took 4 bases from V and 3 from J; bases not matched to a gene: 3. The DNA for the CDR3 is TGTGCCAGCAGCTGGGGACTAGAGACAGATACGCAGTATTTT. It encodes CASSWGLETDTQYF.

The CDR3 here is CAISALAVSYNEQFF. DNA for the CDR3: TGTGCCATCAGTGCGTTAGCGGTCTCCTACAATGAGCAGTTCTTC. The J gene is TRBJ2-1, the V gene TRBV10-3; a possible D gene is TRBD2 (6 bases). Germline loops: CDR1 ENHRY, CDR2 SYGVKD. This CDR3 contains 15 residues. V was trimmed by 4 bases and J by 0 bases, leaving 10 bases between them.

A word on this clone: This specimen includes other DNA sequences encoding the same CDR3. The chain has TRBV9 and TRBJ2-3; D gene uncertain. The V end lost 0 bases, the J end lost 5 bases, and 7 bases lay between the germline ends. Germline lookup yields CDR1 SGDLS and CDR2 YYNGEE. The CDR3 sequence is 13 residues long. The CDR3 is CASSVGGEDTQYF. The CDR3 DNA reads as TGTGCCAGCAGCGTAGGTGGGGAAGATACGCAGTATTTT.

The gene calls are TRBV4-2 and TRBJ1-3; D remains unclear. The CDR3 spans 16 residues. The germline CDR1 and CDR2 sequences are LGHNA and YNFKEQ. The germline V and J ends were trimmed by 0 bases and 0 bases, with 9 bases remaining between them. The CDR3 loop is CASSQDWRSSGNTIYF. CDR3 nucleotide sequence: TGTGCCAGCAGCCAAGATTGGAGAAGCTCTGGAAACACCATATATTTT.

This chain uses TRBV11-3 with TRBJ2-3, with 7 bases lining up with TRBD2. Per the germline V gene, CDR1 is SGHNT and CDR2 is YENEEA. Trimming removed 5 bases from V and 5 bases from J; junction bases left unmatched: 10. This CDR3 comprises 15 residues. The CDR3 loop reads CASSQRLGEGDTQYF. CDR3 nucleotide sequence: TGTGCCAGCAGCCAACGTCTGGGGGAGGGAGATACGCAGTATTTT.

The chain is built from TRBV12-1 and TRBJ2-7. TRBV12-1 has pseudogene status. The CDR3 runs to 14 residues. CDR3 residues: CASSFVTPPYEQYF. The CDR3 nucleotides read TGTGCCAGCAGCTTTGTTACCCCCCCTTACGAGCAGTACTTC.

V and J are TRBV29-1 and TRBJ2-7, with D hard to call. The CDR3 has 16 amino acids. Trimming removed 5 bases from V and 2 bases from J, with 22 bases in between. Germline assignment: CDR1 SQVTM and CDR2 ANQGSEA. CDR3 sequence reads: CSVSGTHTYHAYEQYF. DNA of the CDR3: TGCAGCGTTAGTGGCACCCACACGTATCACGCCTACGAGCAGTACTTC.

This chain uses TRBV11-2 with TRBJ2-7, with 12 nucleotides matching TRBD2. The ends lost 4 bases at V and 2 bases at J; junction bases unmatched: 3. Per germline, CDR1 SGHAT and CDR2 FQNNGV. The CDR3 covers 15 residues. The CDR3 loop is CASSYGLAGTYEQYF. CDR3 coding DNA: TGTGCCAGCAGCTACGGACTAGCGGGAACCTACGAGCAGTACTTC.